This T cell receptor beta chain was identified in a study of T cell repertoires in cytomegalovirus infection. Looking at the study overall: In the study, CMV epitopes included recently identified HLA-C-restricted and well-studied HLA-B-restricted ones. Indications came from public TCR beta signatures; they pointed to CMV infection and to a matching HLA type.

MiXCR, applied by TCRdb to the reads, yields one record per CDR3 protein. The profile covers about 160,000 distinct CDR3 sequences, with less than 25% appearing a single time and about 25% taken by the ten largest. This clonotype was seen repeatedly, ten times or more. Its antigen is unknown. Overall study results and limits: Summed frequency of shared TCR beta families picked out CMV carriers who also had the relevant HLA. It was HLA-C-restricted CMV-specific TCR beta clonotypes that dominated the response ex vivo.

The germline CDR1 and CDR2 sequences are SGHVS and FQNEAQ. This CDR3 contains 13 residues. V lost 0 bases to trimming and J lost 5 bases, with 7 bases between them. The source material was CD8+ T cells from cultured PBMCs, sampled from culture after CMV antigen stimulation. V and J are TRBV7-8 and TRBJ1-1, with D uncertain. The receptor was isolated from a human donor in good health (CMV status not recorded). Some clones in this sample may be carry-over from other donors' samples. CDR3 DNA sequence: TGTGCCAGCAGCTTAGCGCTTAAGACTGAAGCTTTCTTT. Translation gives CASSLALKTEAFF.